The 8 T cell receptor beta chains reported below all come from one sample, sequenced in a study of T cells after yellow fever vaccination. TCRdb passed the 5' RACE reads through MiXCR, listing each CDR3 protein once. The sample lists some 170,000 distinct CDR3 sequences, 9.3% occurring once. The sequencing here drew on CD8+ T cells sorted from PBMCs, taken 45 days after the yellow fever booster vaccination. These receptors all stem from a man aged 18 to 29 who received the YFV17D yellow fever vaccine.

CDR3 coding DNA: TGCGCCAGCAGCTTGGCGGGACTCAACTACGAGCAGTACTTC. The encoded protein is CASSLAGLNYEQYF. V and J are TRBV5-1 and TRBJ2-7, with D perhaps TRBD2 (6 bases). Germline-derived CDR1 and CDR2 are SGHRS and YFSETQ. The CDR3 contains 14 residues. V shed 0 bases and J shed 3 bases, with 10 bases lying between them. Full variable domain (remainder filled in from reference TRBV5-1 and TRBJ2-7): KAGVTQTPRYLIKTRGQQVTLSCSPISGHRSVSWYQQTPGQGLQFLFEYFSETQRNKGNFPGRFSGRQFSNSRSEMNVSTLELGDSALYLCASSLAGLNYEQYFGPGTRLTVT.

The chain joins TRBV12-3 or TRBV12-4 to TRBJ1-2; tentative D call: TRBD1 (6 bases). This CDR3 region has 15 residues. The V end lost 1 base, the J end lost 4 bases, and 13 bases lay between the germline ends. As DNA, the CDR3 is TGTGCCAGCAGTTTAGATCGGACAGCGTTCTATGGCTACACCTTC. Amino acid sequence: CASSLDRTAFYGYTF.

There are a few counts of this clonotype. V gene TRBV27 combines with J gene TRBJ2-1, with D possibly matching TRBD1 (5 bases). Looked up from germline, CDR1 is MNHEY and CDR2 is SMNVEV (reference sequence). CDR3 length: 13 residues. V was cut by 0 bases and J by 8 bases, with 8 bases left in between. The CDR3 DNA sequence: TGTGCCAGCAGTTTATCCCAGGGCGATGAGCAGTTCTTC. This translates into CASSLSQGDEQFF.

This clonotype was recorded many times. The chain links TRBV7-9 to TRBJ2-3; D unclear. Germline loops: CDR1 SEHNR, CDR2 FQNEAQ (reference sequence). The CDR3 has 13 residues. V was shortened by 1 base and J by 3 bases, with 5 bases between the two germline ends. The CDR3 DNA sequence: TGTGCCAGCAGCTTAGTAGGGACAGATACGCAGTATTTT. Its protein is CASSLVGTDTQYF.

This clonotype has more than one count but fewer than ten. The chain links TRBV4-3 to TRBJ2-7, with TRBD1 as a possible D gene (5 bases). Trimming shortened V by 1 base and J by 6 bases, and 13 bases separated the two germline ends. The CDR3 is made up of 14 amino acids. CDR1 is LGHNA, CDR2 YSLEER, per germline. For the CDR3, the DNA is TGCGCCAGCAGCCAAGGCATCAGGGCTCGCGAGCAGTACTTC. This encodes CASSQGIRAREQYF.

This clonotype was observed many times. The V call is TRBV10-3, the J call TRBJ2-4, with a tentative D call TRBD1 (8 bases). Between the trimmed V and J ends, which lost 5 bases and 3 bases, there was a span of 17 bases. Germline lookup yields CDR1 ENHRY and CDR2 SYGVKD. CDR3 length: 16 residues. CDR3 in amino acids: CAISPSTGEGKNIQYF. CDR3 nucleotide sequence: TGTGCCATCAGTCCCTCGACAGGGGAGGGCAAAAACATTCAGTACTTC.

This clonotype was counted only a few times. This rearrangement joins TRBV6-5 to TRBJ1-5, with D perhaps TRBD1 (5 bases). Trimming left V 8 bases short and J 4 bases short, with 21 bases between. CDR3 length equals 16 residues. Germline V gene lookup returns CDR1 MNHEY and CDR2 SVGAGI. CDR3 DNA: TGTGCCAGCTCCACAGGCGGAGGGCTTGGGAATCAGCCCCAGCATTTT. Its translation: CASSTGGGLGNQPQHF.

The chain uses TRBV27 and TRBJ1-3; TRBD1 aligns across 10 bases. CDR1 and CDR2 (germline): MNHEY, SMNVEV (reference sequence). This CDR3 is 14 amino acids long. The V segment lost 6 bases and the J segment 9 bases; nucleotides outside the gene matches: 8. CDR3 region: CASRRGQGYGTIYF. In nucleotides, the CDR3 is TGTGCCAGCAGGAGGGGACAGGGGTACGGCACCATATATTTT.